This record concerns one TCR beta chain sequence. On sorted subsets, replicate PCRs used roughly 220 ng DNA, or approximately 33,000 T cell genomes. Method: immunoSEQ multiplex PCR; TCRdb's copy keeps in-frame clones and lacks some. Among around 2,000,000 clones listed, about 95% were seen once. This sample is part of a study of shared clonotypes between healthy human individuals. Splitting of CD4+ cells produced CD45RA+ naive and CD45RA-negative memory subsets. Germline V gene lookup returns CDR1 GTSNPN and CDR2 SVGIG (reference sequence). The CDR3 runs 15 residues. V dropped 2 bases and J dropped 1; count of bases not matched to a gene: 4.

Sequenced input: naive CD4+ T cells sorted from blood. The subset: CD45RA+ positively selected. The receptor was derived from a man aged 18 to 29 in good health. The chain is built from TRBV30 and TRBJ1-5, with 8 nucleotides matching TRBD1. CDR3: CAWSSGTGSNQPQHF. The CDR3 nucleotides read TGTGCCTGGAGTTCCGGGACAGGAAGCAATCAGCCCCAGCATTTT.